The sequence of this T cell receptor (beta chain) was determined in a study of regulatory T cells in long-lasting Graves disease. Background on the study: New Graves' disease cases had less than 3 months of antithyroid drugs.

In regard to this clonotype: A much bigger clone sits one base away, suggesting this may be a read error.

Sample time point: newly diagnosed GD, antithyroid drugs for less than 3 months. Scientists built the TCR library using RNA that was extracted from PBMCs. As collected, the peripheral blood samples measured 7.5 to 9 milliliters each and went into EDTA tubes. CDR3 regions were amplified by Arm-PCR using iRepertoire HTBI primers to build TCR beta libraries. One entry per CDR3 protein, called by TCRdb with MiXCR from the multiplex PCR reads. Of about 470,000 distinct CDR3 sequences in the sample, under 20% are singletons; the top ten hold 9% to 15%. The CDR3 has 15 amino acids. The germline V gene has CDR1 SGHKS and CDR2 YYEKEE (reference sequence). This sample was shared with a second study, whose subject was T cells in Graves' hyperthyroidism and ophthalmopathy.

J is TRBJ2-1 and V is TRBV5-5; 9 bases are shared with TRBD2. The sequencing used peripheral blood mononuclear cells (PBMCs), collected at new diagnosis, from a patient treated with antithyroid drugs. This receptor was identified in a man in his forties with Graves disease. CDR3 sequence (DNA): TGTGCCAGCAGCTTTAGCGGGGGCTCCTGCAATGAGCAGTTCTTC. Protein product: CASSFSGGSCNEQFF.